The 30 T cell receptor beta chains below all came from one sample that was sequenced in a study of cytomegalovirus exposure and HLA in healthy donors. 13 Jbeta primers and 60 Vbeta primers were used for the PCR. Profiled with immunoSEQ multiplex PCR; TCRdb holds only in-frame clones, not every one. Of almost 200,000 clones in the sample, roughly 79% were seen once. The sample comprised PBMCs. These receptors were collected from a man aged 25-45 years in good health and CMV-seronegative.

The rearrangement uses TRBV6-5 and TRBJ2-7; 12 nucleotides match TRBD1. The V segment lost 2 bases and the J segment 9 bases; nucleotides outside the gene matches: 5. CDR3 size: 14 residues. CDR1 and CDR2 (germline): MNHEY, SVGAGI. The CDR3 protein is CASSYEGQGAAQYF. DNA of the CDR3: TGTGCCAGCAGTTACGAGGGACAGGGGGCTGCGCAGTACTTC.

This clone was recorded only once. The V and J genes are TRBV29-1 and TRBJ2-5; a weak D match, TRBD2 (6 bases). V was trimmed by 0 bases and J by 5 bases, leaving 13 bases between them. The CDR3 contains 14 residues. Germline CDR1 and CDR2: SQVTM and ANQGSEA. The CDR3 loop reads CSVEDATSWETQYF. The CDR3 DNA reads TGCAGCGTTGAAGATGCGACTAGTTGGGAGACCCAGTACTTC.

The rearrangement uses TRBV28 and TRBJ2-1, with 7 bases fitting TRBD2. Trimming took 8 bases from V and 0 from J; bases not matched to a gene: 10. Germline CDR1 and CDR2: MDHEN and SYDVKM. This CDR3 has 16 amino acids. The CDR3 here is CASFSLAGVSYNEQFF. In DNA, the CDR3 is TGTGCCAGCTTTTCTCTGGCGGGAGTCTCCTACAATGAGCAGTTCTTC.

The J gene is TRBJ2-3, the V gene TRBV6-5; 7 bases map to TRBD1. CDR1 is MNHEY, CDR2 SVGAGI, per germline. The V gene end was trimmed by 4 bases and the J gene end by 5 bases; junction bases not matched to a gene: 3. This CDR3 contains 13 residues. CDR3: CASSWTGQDTQYF. The CDR3 coding sequence is TGTGCCAGCAGTTGGACAGGACAAGATACGCAGTATTTT.

In this sample, this clone turned up once. The chain couples TRBV19 to TRBJ2-3, with 9 bases identical to TRBD1. Germline CDR1 reads LNHDA; CDR2 reads SQIVND (reference sequence). J lost 6 bases, V lost 3 bases, and 10 bases had no gene match. The CDR3 totals 16 residues. In nucleotides, the CDR3 is TGTGCCAGTAGTATCGGCTCCGGACAGGGGTTGGATACGCAGTATTTT. Translated: CASSIGSGQGLDTQYF.

The gene calls are TRBV7-2 and TRBJ1-3; possible D gene TRBD1, 6 bases. The CDR3 loop spans 18 amino acids. Per germline, CDR1 SGHTA and CDR2 FQGNSA. Trimming removed 3 bases at V and 0 bases at J, with 18 bases between. CDR3 in DNA: TGTGCCAGCAGCTTCTCGTCGATACAGGGATCCTCTGGAAACACCATATATTTT. It translates to CASSFSSIQGSSGNTIYF.

This clone has a handful of counts. The chain carries TRBV18 and TRBJ2-6; TRBD1 is a possible D gene (5 bases). This CDR3 is built from 16 residues. From germline, CDR1 is KGHSH and CDR2 LQKENI. V was pared by 0 bases and J by 3 bases, with 9 bases between. The CDR3 nucleotides are TGTGCCAGCTCACCACCGGCAGGGAATGGGGCCAACGTCCTGACTTTC. Amino acids: CASSPPAGNGANVLTF.

The rearrangement links TRBV28 to TRBJ1-5; 9 positions match TRBD1. CDR1 MDHEN and CDR2 SYDVKM come from the germline V gene. The CDR3 is 15 amino acids. With 2 bases clipped from V and 5 bases from J, the junction kept 4 bases outside the gene matches. CDR3 region: CASSLSHRGHQPQHF. CDR3 bases: TGTGCCAGCAGTTTAAGTCACAGGGGGCATCAGCCCCAGCATTTT.

This chain connects TRBV27 to TRBJ2-7; 11 nucleotides align to TRBD2. The junction had 3 bases not matched to a gene; V was cut back by 5 bases and J by 0 bases. CDR1 is MNHEY, CDR2 SMNVEV, per germline (reference sequence). The CDR3 is 15 amino acids. DNA of the CDR3: TGTGCCAGCAGTCACACTAGCGGGAGCTCCTACGAGCAGTACTTC. Amino acids: CASSHTSGSSYEQYF.

The V gene is TRBV7-3, the J gene TRBJ2-3; D might be TRBD1 (5 bases). The germline CDR1 and CDR2 sequences are SGHTA and FQGTGA. V gave up 2 bases and J gave up 2 bases, with 14 bases separating them. CDR3 size: 16 residues. For the CDR3, the DNA is TGTGCCAGCAGCTTAGGACACCCCCAAATCACAGATACGCAGTATTTT. Encoded protein: CASSLGHPQITDTQYF.

V usage is TRBV9 and J usage is TRBJ1-3; D remains ambiguous. Germline V gives CDR1 SGDLS, CDR2 YYNGEE. This CDR3 comprises 15 residues. Trimming took off 0 bases at V and 1 base at J, with 8 bases between the two ends. The CDR3 bases are TGTGCCAGCAGCGTAGGGTCACTATCTGGAAACACCATATATTTT. The encoded protein is CASSVGSLSGNTIYF.

This rearrangement joins TRBV28 to TRBJ2-3, with TRBD2 as a possible D gene (5 bases). The CDR3 runs to 18 residues. CDR1 is MDHEN, CDR2 SYDVKM, per germline. Trimming stripped 6 bases from V and 0 bases from J, with 22 bases between. The chain's CDR3 is CASSPSSGTSPSTDTQYF. CDR3 coding DNA: TGTGCCAGCAGCCCCTCGAGCGGTACGAGCCCTAGCACAGATACGCAGTATTTT.

The V call is TRBV16, the J call TRBJ2-1, with 10 positions matching TRBD2. The V and J ends lost 5 bases and 5 bases, in that order; junction bases with no gene match: 9. The CDR3 extends over 16 amino acids. The germline V gene encodes CDR1 KGHSY and CDR2 FQNENV. CDR3 in amino acids: CASSSLAGDTNNEQFF. Written as DNA, the CDR3 is TGTGCCAGCAGCTCCCTAGCGGGAGACACAAACAATGAGCAGTTCTTC.

The gene calls are TRBV12-5 and TRBJ2-3; TRBD1 agrees at 8 bases. Trimming at V came to 0 bases and at J to 8 bases, leaving 7 bases not matched to a gene. Germline V CDR1 and CDR2: LGHNT, FRNRAP. CDR3 size: 15 residues. The CDR3 DNA follows: TGTGCTAGTGGTTTGGTCCGCGGACAGGGCTGTACGCAGTATTTT. Encoded protein: CASGLVRGQGCTQYF.

V and J are TRBV27 and TRBJ2-1, with TRBD2 matching over 9 bases. CDR1 and CDR2 from the germline V gene are MNHEY and SMNVEV (reference sequence). This CDR3 is built from 17 residues. V lost 3 bases and J lost 1; bases outside the gene matches: 7. CDR3 bases: TGTGCCAGCAGTTTTTCCACTCTAGCGGGATCCTACAATGAGCAGTTCTTC. It yields the protein CASSFSTLAGSYNEQFF.

The V gene is TRBV5-4, the J gene TRBJ2-7, with 8 nucleotides matching TRBD1. The CDR3 covers 15 residues. V was clipped by 4 bases and J by 4 bases; unmatched bases: 10. The germline CDR1 and CDR2 sequences are SGHNT and YYREEE (reference sequence). The CDR3 DNA is TGTGCCAGCAGCAAAACCGGGACAGGAACATACGAGCAGTACTTC. Its protein product is CASSKTGTGTYEQYF.

V usage is TRBV5-1 and J usage is TRBJ1-5, with D possibly matching TRBD1 (6 bases). Germline values: CDR1 SGHRS, CDR2 YFSETQ. This CDR3 is 17 amino acids long. Trimming shortened V by 3 bases and J by 0 bases, and 16 bases separated the two germline ends. The CDR3, as DNA: TGCGCCAGCAGCTCCCAACCGGGGGGGGCTAGCAATCAGCCCCAGCATTTT. Translation gives CASSSQPGGASNQPQHF. Combining the CDR3 with reference TRBV5-1 and TRBJ1-5 gives the whole variable domain KAGVTQTPRYLIKTRGQQVTLSCSPISGHRSVSWYQQTPGQGLQFLFEYFSETQRNKGNFPGRFSGRQFSNSRSEMNVSTLELGDSALYLCASSSQPGGASNQPQHFGDGTRLSIL.

This clone was detected only once. The sample holds other DNA sequences that translate to the same CDR3. V is TRBV6-5 and J is TRBJ2-7; D possibly corresponds to TRBD1 (5 bases). This CDR3 has 13 residues. CDR1 is MNHEY and CDR2 is SVGAGI in the germline V gene. The V end was cut by 1 base, the J end by 3 bases, with 7 bases between. Here the CDR3 DNA reads TGTGCCAGCAGTTACTTGCAGGGCTACGAGCAGTACTTC. This sequence encodes CASSYLQGYEQYF.

This chain joins TRBV9 and TRBJ2-7, with a weak D call TRBD2 (5 bases). CDR1 and CDR2 from the germline V gene are SGDLS and YYNGEE. The CDR3 contains 14 residues. Trimming stripped 0 bases from V and 2 bases from J, with 9 bases between. This CDR3 is CASSVGAEAYEQYF. The CDR3 DNA is TGTGCCAGCAGCGTAGGGGCGGAGGCCTACGAGCAGTACTTC.

The chain has TRBV28 and TRBJ2-1, with TRBD2 matching over 8 bases. The V segment lost 5 bases and the J segment 8 bases; nucleotides outside the gene matches: 11. This CDR3 has 15 amino acids. Per germline, CDR1 MDHEN and CDR2 SYDVKM. The CDR3 loop is CASSPSTAGGDEQFF. The CDR3 region has the DNA TGTGCCAGCAGTCCCTCGACAGCCGGGGGGGATGAGCAGTTCTTC.

This clone was counted a few times. The rearrangement links TRBV9 to TRBJ2-4; 7 bases are shared with TRBD1. The CDR3 totals 12 residues. With V trimmed by 3 bases and J by 15 bases, 9 bases remained unmatched. Germline CDR1 and CDR2: SGDLS and YYNGEE. The CDR3 protein is CASSGQGLFLYF. The CDR3 nucleotides are TGTGCCAGCAGCGGACAGGGCCTATTCCTGTACTTC.

V gene TRBV9 combines with J gene TRBJ1-1; tentatively, D is TRBD1 (5 bases). CDR1 is SGDLS and CDR2 is YYNGEE in the germline V gene. This CDR3 comprises 15 residues. V was shortened by 0 bases and J by 2 bases, with 11 bases between the two germline ends. CDR3 sequence reads: CASSVEGHTNTEAFF. CDR3 DNA sequence: TGTGCCAGCAGCGTAGAGGGGCATACTAACACTGAAGCTTTCTTT.

The chain couples TRBV29-1 to TRBJ1-2; no definite D call. The germline V gene encodes CDR1 SQVTM and CDR2 ANQGSEA. With 8 bases removed from V and 7 bases from J, the gap between germline ends came to 14 bases. The CDR3 has 11 residues. The CDR3, as DNA: TGCAGCACCAGTGGAGGGTCTGGCTACACCTTC. It encodes CSTSGGSGYTF.

This clone was detected ten times or more. The chain employs TRBV5-4 and TRBJ2-2; TRBD1 might be the D (6 bases). This CDR3 spans 15 amino acids. V gave up 0 bases and J gave up 5 bases, with 11 bases separating them. Germline V gene data show CDR1 as SGHNT and CDR2 as YYREEE (reference sequence). The CDR3, as DNA: TGTGCCAGCAGCTTGGAGCAGGGGTGGACCGGGGAGCTGTTTTTT. Translation gives CASSLEQGWTGELFF.

This clone was found a few times. The chain is built from TRBV4-1 and TRBJ2-5, with a tentative D call TRBD1 (5 bases). CDR3 size: 13 residues. Germline-derived CDR1 and CDR2 are MGHRA and YSYEKL. Trimming removed 4 bases from V and 4 bases from J, with 10 bases in between. CDR3 nucleotides: TGCGCCAGCAGCCCCCCAGGGTTAGAGACCCAGTACTTC. It codes for CASSPPGLETQYF.

This sequence joins TRBV6-6 and TRBJ2-7; 7 bases are shared with TRBD1. The CDR3 is made up of 16 amino acids. V lost 5 bases, J lost 0 bases, and 10 bases stayed unmatched. The germline gives CDR1 MNHNY, CDR2 SVGAGI (reference sequence). The chain's CDR3 is CASSVLQGIDSYEQYF. The CDR3 coding sequence is TGTGCCAGCAGTGTCCTACAGGGGATAGACTCCTACGAGCAGTACTTC.

The chain recombines TRBV6-4 with TRBJ2-1; 9 bases line up with TRBD2. This CDR3 is 16 amino acids long. CDR1 is MRHNA and CDR2 is SNTAGT in the germline V gene. Losses at the gene ends were 0 bases for V and 7 bases for J; bases not matched to a gene: 7. The CDR3 DNA is TGTGCCAGCAGTGACTCGGCGGGAGGGGGCGGGAATGAGCAGTTCTTC. Protein: CASSDSAGGGGNEQFF.

The rearrangement joins TRBV28 to TRBJ2-7; D may be TRBD1 (6 bases). Germline V gives CDR1 MDHEN, CDR2 SYDVKM. This CDR3 comprises 15 residues. V lost 6 bases, J lost 3 bases, and 18 bases lay in between. CDR3: CASSPSQGRGYEQYF. The DNA for the CDR3 is TGTGCCAGCAGCCCCTCGCAGGGGCGCGGCTACGAGCAGTACTTC. The whole variable domain, remainder taken from reference TRBV28 and TRBJ2-7, is DVKVTQSSRYLVKRTGEKVFLECVQDMDHENMFWYRQDPGLGLRLIYFSYDVKMKEKGDIPEGYSVSREKKERFSLILESASTNQTSMYLCASSPSQGRGYEQYFGPGTRLTVT.

The rearrangement joins TRBV6-5 to TRBJ2-5, with a weak D call TRBD1 (5 bases). The V gene lost 4 bases and the J gene lost 9 bases, with 15 bases spanning the gap. Germline-derived CDR1 and CDR2 are MNHEY and SVGAGI. This CDR3 is built from 13 residues. CDR3 bases: TGTGCCAGCAGTTTGCAGGGTTTGCAGCCCCAGTACTTC. Protein sequence: CASSLQGLQPQYF.

The chain links TRBV5-1 to TRBJ2-2; 12 nucleotides align to TRBD2. The CDR3 loop spans 16 amino acids. V gave up 4 bases and J gave up 3 bases; unmatched junction bases: 4. The germline gives CDR1 SGHRS, CDR2 YFSETQ. In nucleotides, the CDR3 is TGCGCCAGCAGCCATTCTAGCGGGAGGGACACCGGGGAGCTGTTTTTT. The encoded protein is CASSHSSGRDTGELFF.